This T cell receptor (beta chain) is drawn from a study of early T cells in non-severe SARS-CoV-2 infection. Study in general: Chains were unpaired, as sequencing was done on bulk RNA from unsorted whole blood. Study-level results: Using VDJdb, the matching emphasized anti-spike CD8 responses while missing private and CD4 specificities.

The library protocol tagged individual cDNA molecules with unique molecular identifiers. MiXCR was run by TCRdb on the 5' RACE reads, yielding one entry per CDR3 protein. The table has about 56,000 distinct CDR3 sequences, more than 13% seen once. This clonotype was seen a handful of times. Its antigen is currently unknown. Trimming pared 1 base from V and 5 bases from J, leaving 7 bases between. CDR3 size: 13 residues. CDR1 MGHRA and CDR2 YSYEKL come from the germline V gene. The source material was whole blood, sampled at baseline. The rearrangement joins TRBV4-1 to TRBJ2-3; tentatively, D is TRBD2 (6 bases). The TCR sequence derives from an adult who was a healthcare worker with PCR-confirmed SARS-CoV-2 infection or an uninfected control (not recorded which). The DNA for the CDR3 is TGCGCCAGCAGCCAAGTGGGGGGAGATACGCAGTATTTT. It translates to CASSQVGGDTQYF.